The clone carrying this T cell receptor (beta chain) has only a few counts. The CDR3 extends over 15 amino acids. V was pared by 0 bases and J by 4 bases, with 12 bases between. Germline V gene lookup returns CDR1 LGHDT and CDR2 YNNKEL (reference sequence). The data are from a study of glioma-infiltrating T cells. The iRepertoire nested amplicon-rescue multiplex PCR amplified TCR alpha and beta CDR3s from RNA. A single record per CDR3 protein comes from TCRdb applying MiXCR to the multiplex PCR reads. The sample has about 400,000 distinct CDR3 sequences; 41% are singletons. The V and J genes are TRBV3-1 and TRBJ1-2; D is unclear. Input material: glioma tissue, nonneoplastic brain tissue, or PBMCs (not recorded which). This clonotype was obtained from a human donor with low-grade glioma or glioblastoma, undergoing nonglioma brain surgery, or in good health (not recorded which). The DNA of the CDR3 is TGTGCCAGCAGCCAAGATCTGGGAGTCCTCTATGGCTACACCTTC. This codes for CASSQDLGVLYGYTF.